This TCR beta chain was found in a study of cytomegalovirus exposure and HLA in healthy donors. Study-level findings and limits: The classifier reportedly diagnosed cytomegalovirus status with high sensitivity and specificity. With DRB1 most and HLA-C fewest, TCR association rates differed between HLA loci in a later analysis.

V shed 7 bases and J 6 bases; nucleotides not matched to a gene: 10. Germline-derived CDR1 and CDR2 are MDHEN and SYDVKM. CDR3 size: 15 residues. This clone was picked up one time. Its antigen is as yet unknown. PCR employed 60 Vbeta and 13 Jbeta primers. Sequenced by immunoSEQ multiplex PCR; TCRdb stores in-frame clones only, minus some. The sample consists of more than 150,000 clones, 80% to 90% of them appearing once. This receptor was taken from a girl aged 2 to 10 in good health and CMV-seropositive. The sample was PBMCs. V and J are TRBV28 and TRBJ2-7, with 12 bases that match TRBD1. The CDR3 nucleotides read TGTGCCAGCACTCGGGTGGGACAGGGGGCTATCGAGCAGTACTTC. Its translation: CASTRVGQGAIEQYF.